Listed below are T cell receptor beta chains from one sample, sequenced in a study of OX40 agonist ivuxolimab in advanced cancers. Sequencing used immunoSEQ multiplex PCR; TCRdb keeps in-frame clones, though not all of them. The table lists around 23,000 clones, about three quarters of them singletons. The input for sequencing was CD4+ or CD8+ T cells sorted from blood, taken in a trial of the OX40 agonist ivuxolimab. These TCRs come from an adult with an advanced solid tumor such as melanoma, head and neck, liver or kidney cancer. Each CDR3 is given with its conserved first and last residue. The D gene is left open where the match is weak. Only part of the rows carry a size: once, few, many, or a class if the clone is expanded.

v_call	clone_size	j_call	d_call	cdr3_nt	cdr3_aa
TRBV10-2	once	TRBJ1-4	TRBD1	TGCGCCACCCGGGGACAGGGATTCACCGAAAAACTGTTTTTT	CATRGQGFTEKLFF
TRBV29-1	once	TRBJ1-1	-	TGCAGCGCCCACCAGGGATCTACTGAAGCTTTCTTT	CSAHQGSTEAFF
TRBV5-1	few	TRBJ2-2	-	TGCGCCAGCAGCTTGGTTTTGGGTTCGGCCGGGGAGCTGTTTTTT	CASSLVLGSAGELFF
TRBV14	once	TRBJ2-3	-	TGTGCCAGCAGCGACGCCCCCGGTACGCAGTATTTT	CASSDAPGTQYF
TRBV7-9	-	TRBJ1-1	-	TGTGCCAGCAGCTTAGTTGGCGAAGCTTTCTTT	CASSLVGEAFF
TRBV13	few	TRBJ2-3	TRBD2	TGTGCCAGCAGCTTAGGCCTTCGGACTAGCGGGAGGAACGATCCAGATACGCAGTATTTT	CASSLGLRTSGRNDPDTQYF
TRBV4-2	-	TRBJ1-2	-	TGTGCCAGCAGCTTAGTGGGGGGCGCGGCTGGCTACACCTTC	CASSLVGGAAGYTF
TRBV7-2	-	TRBJ1-4	TRBD1	TGTGCCAGCAGCCCAGGGGGCAGCAGTGAAAAACTGTTTTTT	CASSPGGSSEKLFF
TRBV9	-	TRBJ1-3	TRBD1	TGTGCCAGCAGCGTAGGGACAGGGTCTTCTCCAAGCGGAAACACCATATATTTT	CASSVGTGSSPSGNTIYF
TRBV15	-	TRBJ2-3	-	TGTGCCACCAGCAGCCTCGGGGACAGCACAGATACGCAGTATTTT	CATSSLGDSTDTQYF
TRBV5-1	-	TRBJ2-7	TRBD1	TGCGCCAACGCCCTCCCGGGACAGCGCTCCTACGAGCAGTACTTC	CANALPGQRSYEQYF
TRBV5-1	-	TRBJ2-3	-	TGCGCCAGCAGCTTGGGTTATGGTAGCGGCACAGATACGCAGTATTTT	CASSLGYGSGTDTQYF
TRBV30	few	TRBJ1-5	-	TGTGCCTGGAGTGCCGCCCCGGGAGGGAGGAACAATCAGCCCCAGCATTTT	CAWSAAPGGRNNQPQHF
TRBV14	-	TRBJ2-1	TRBD1	TGTGCCAGCAGCCAATCGGGAACAGGGGGATGGAACAATGAGCAGTTCTTC	CASSQSGTGGWNNEQFF
TRBV5-4	-	TRBJ1-4	-	TGTGCCAGCAGCTTACGGGCCTCTCTTGGGACTAATGAAAAACTGTTTTTT	CASSLRASLGTNEKLFF
TRBV7-9	-	TRBJ1-2	-	TGTGCCAGCAGCCATATATCACGGCCGGGAGGCTACACCTTC	CASSHISRPGGYTF
TRBV19	-	TRBJ2-6	-	TGTGCCAGTACCCCAGGAGGGGCTGGGGCCAACGTCCTGACTTTC	CASTPGGAGANVLTF
TRBV4-3	few	TRBJ2-5	TRBD2	TGCGCCAGCAGCCAAGTCGCTAGCGGGAGAAGAGGGGAGACCCAGTACTTC	CASSQVASGRRGETQYF
TRBV19	-	TRBJ1-1	-	TGTGCCAGTAGTAAGCTGACGAACACTGAAGCTTTCTTT	CASSKLTNTEAFF
TRBV14	once	TRBJ2-1	-	TGTGCCAGCAGCCAAGATCGGGGCGGGGACAGCCAGTTCTTC	CASSQDRGGDSQFF
TRBV7-9	-	TRBJ2-7	TRBD1	TGTGCCATCCAGGGGGAACAGGGGCGACACGAGCAGTACTTC	CAIQGEQGRHEQYF
TRBV7-9	-	TRBJ2-3	-	TGTGCCAGCAGCTTAGGGGTCGGCAGCACAGATACGCAGTATTTT	CASSLGVGSTDTQYF
TRBV7-9	-	TRBJ2-7	TRBD1	TGTGCCAGCAGATGGACAGGGGGCGAGCAGTACTTC	CASRWTGGEQYF